This T cell receptor (beta chain) was recovered during a study of glioma-infiltrating T cells. The CDR3 loop spans 15 amino acids. CDR1 is LGHDT, CDR2 YNNKEL, per germline (reference sequence). Amplification of TCR alpha and beta CDR3 regions from RNA used iRepertoire nested multiplex PCR. TCRdb re-called the multiplex PCR reads through MiXCR, storing one row per CDR3 protein. The sample holds 100,000 to 150,000 distinct CDR3 sequences, approximately 25% seen once. This clonotype has only one observation. Its ends do not fully match the called genes, so a read error is possible. Sequencing was performed on glioma tissue, nonneoplastic brain tissue, or PBMCs (not recorded which). The chain combines TRBV3-1 with TRBJ2-1; D perhaps matches TRBD2 (5 bases). The sequence derives from a human donor with low-grade glioma or glioblastoma, undergoing nonglioma brain surgery, or in good health (not recorded which). CDR3 amino acids: CPSSQDSSSYNEQFF. In DNA form, the CDR3 reads TGCCCCAGCAGCCAGGACTCAAGTTCCTACAATGAGCAGTTCTTC.